This T cell receptor (beta chain) appears in the sequencing data of a study of T-cell reconstitution after alpha-beta-depleted transplantation in children (dated by TCRdb to the mid-2010s). In terms of the full investigation: The study quantitatively tracked T-cell immune reconstitution after TCRalphabeta/CD19-depleted allogeneic hematopoietic cell transplantation in children using TCR repertoire profiling. Overall study results and their limits: In some patients, the high TCRbeta diversity seen at day 60 was put down to recipient T cells and intrathymic progenitors that had survived conditioning. Over subsequent months, a decline in hyperexpanded clone frequencies was noted, and after one year, T-cell counts and TCRbeta diversity were mostly ascribed to newly produced T cells. Apparently early alphabetaT-cell count recovery about two months after transplant reportedly relied on only several hundred rapidly expanded clones derived from non-depleted graft cells.

In the paper's terms, the treatment or condition label means: allogeneic hematopoietic cell transplantation with graft depleted of TCRalphabeta T cells and CD19 B cells. Transplant recipients were children who received TCRalphabeta/CD19-depleted allogeneic hematopoietic cell grafts. The CDR3 numbers 17 residues from cysteine through phenylalanine. The kept DNA is CDR3 alone, 51 bases in frame from the first base. Trimmed from V: 3 bases; trimmed from J: 6 bases; junction bases lacking a gene match: 10. CDR1 and CDR2 are read off the germline V gene as SGHNT and YENEEA. Concerning this clonotype: The target of this receptor is not known. No per-base quality is available; no much larger clone lies one base away.

The library was produced with PCR. The instrument was an Illumina HiSeq 2500. TCR libraries were prepared with molecular barcoding, using unique molecular identifiers to normalize TCRbeta repertoire quantification. The public reads were run again by TCRdb, first through fastp at Q25 and then through MiXCR, and only productive beta chains were kept. Each CDR3 protein gets just one entry, which takes the most common genes and DNA from the rows behind it. Across this sample there are 90,000 to 130,000 distinct CDR3 sequences, with about 6.5% seen only once. Jointly, the top ten make up about 23% of the sample.

Recombination joined TRBV11-3 with TRBJ2-2, with TRBD2 identical over 10 junction bases. This TCR was sampled from a male patient between 2 and 10 years old who had a stem cell transplant for acute lymphoblastic leukemia, so the T cells may come from the graft donor. Sequences were derived from PBMCs, mostly from graft donor cells, sampled 360 days after TCRalphabeta/CD19-depleted stem cell transplant. CDR3 loop: CASSLTGTSVKAGELFF. The nucleotide sequence is given as TGTGCCAGCAGCTTGACCGGGACTAGCGTTAAGGCCGGGGAGCTGTTTTTT.